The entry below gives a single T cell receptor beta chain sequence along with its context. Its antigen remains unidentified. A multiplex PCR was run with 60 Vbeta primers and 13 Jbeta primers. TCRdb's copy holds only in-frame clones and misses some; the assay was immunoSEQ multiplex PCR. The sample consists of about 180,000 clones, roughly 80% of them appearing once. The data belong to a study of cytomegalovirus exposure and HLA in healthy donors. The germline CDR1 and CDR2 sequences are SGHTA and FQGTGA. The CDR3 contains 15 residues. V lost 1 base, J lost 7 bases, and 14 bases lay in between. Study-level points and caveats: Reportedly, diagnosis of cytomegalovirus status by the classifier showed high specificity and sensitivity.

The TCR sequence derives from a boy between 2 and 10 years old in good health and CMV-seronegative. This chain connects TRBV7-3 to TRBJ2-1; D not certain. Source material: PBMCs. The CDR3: CASSLILTERNEQFF. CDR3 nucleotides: TGTGCCAGCAGCTTAATATTGACTGAGAGGAATGAGCAGTTCTTC.